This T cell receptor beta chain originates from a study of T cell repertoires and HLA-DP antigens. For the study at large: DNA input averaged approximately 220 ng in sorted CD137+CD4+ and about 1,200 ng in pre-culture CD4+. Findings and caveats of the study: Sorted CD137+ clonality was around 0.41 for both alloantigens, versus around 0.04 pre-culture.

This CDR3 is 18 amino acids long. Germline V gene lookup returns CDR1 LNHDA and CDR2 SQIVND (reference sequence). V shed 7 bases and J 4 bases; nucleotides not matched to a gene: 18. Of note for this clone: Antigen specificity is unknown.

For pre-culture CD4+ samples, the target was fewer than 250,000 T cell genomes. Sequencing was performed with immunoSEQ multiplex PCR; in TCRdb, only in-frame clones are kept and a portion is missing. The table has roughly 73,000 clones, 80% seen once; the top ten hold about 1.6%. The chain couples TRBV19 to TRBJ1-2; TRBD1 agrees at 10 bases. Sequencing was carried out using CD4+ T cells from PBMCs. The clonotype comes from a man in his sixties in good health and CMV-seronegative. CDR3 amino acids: CASNDPSGTGARRYGYTF. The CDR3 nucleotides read TGTGCCAGTAATGATCCCTCCGGGACAGGGGCGCGTCGCTATGGCTACACCTTC.